One and the same sample provided the 2 T cell receptor beta chains below, sequenced in a study of early T cells in non-severe SARS-CoV-2 infection. TCRdb used MiXCR to reprocess the 5' RACE reads, holding one entry per CDR3 protein. The sample carries over 55,000 distinct CDR3 sequences, around 11% recorded once. The specimen was whole blood, collected at baseline. These TCRs come from an adult who was a healthcare worker with PCR-confirmed SARS-CoV-2 infection or an uninfected control (not recorded which).

The chain is built from TRBV18 and TRBJ1-5; 11 nucleotides line up with TRBD1. Germline V lookup: CDR1 KGHSH, CDR2 LQKENI. J was trimmed by 8 bases and V by 5 bases; bases with no gene match: 8. CDR3 length equals 15 residues. CDR3 coding DNA: TGTGCCAGCTCAGCCGGGACAGGGGGAGGGAAGCCCCAGCATTTT. Its protein is CASSAGTGGGKPQHF.

This clonotype was observed at least ten times. This chain connects TRBV7-2 to TRBJ1-6, with 10 nucleotides matching TRBD1. The CDR3 has 18 residues. The germline CDR1 and CDR2 sequences are SGHTA and FQGNSA. V lost 4 bases, J lost 10 bases, and 16 bases stayed unmatched. CDR3 sequence (DNA): TGTGCCAGCAGCTCAGTATACTCCGTGGGACAGGGGAGGTCACCCCTCCACTTT. Its translation: CASSSVYSVGQGRSPLHF.